This section outlines one T cell receptor (beta chain) sequence together with its context. No antigen is known for it. This sample is drawn from a study of Graves' ophthalmopathy and Graves' hyperthyroidism. Turning to the study itself: Untreated patients at initial diagnosis provided peripheral blood. Whole-study results and caveats: A majority of expanded thyroid clonotypes exceeding 0.001 frequency were likewise present in blood.

CDR3 size: 16 residues. CDR1 KGHDR and CDR2 SFDVKD come from the germline V gene. V dropped 11 bases and J dropped 4; count of bases not matched to a gene: 14. RNA transcripts provided the template for amplifying TCR beta CDR3 regions. HTBI-primed RT-PCR formed the first round, and a multiplex PCR formed the second. TCRdb itself ran the multiplex PCR reads through MiXCR, one entry per CDR3 protein. The sample lists 650,000 to 900,000 distinct CDR3 sequences, roughly 40% occurring once. Diagnostic conclusions were grounded in clinical symptoms, serum thyroxine, TRAb, thyroid ultrasound and orbital computed tomography.

The gene calls are TRBV24-1 and TRBJ1-2; 11 nucleotides match TRBD1. The sequencing sample was made of peripheral blood. The receptor was derived from an adult man with Graves' ophthalmopathy. CDR3 nucleotide sequence: TGTGCCATTGGGACAGGGGGTCCGAGTGAGGGCTATGGCTACACCTTC. It yields the protein CAIGTGGPSEGYGYTF.